This TCR beta chain was profiled in a study of graft-versus-host responses after intestinal transplantation. For the study at large: Every recipient had anti-thymocyte globulin induction and three to four years of tacrolimus plus steroids. Study results and limitations: Recipient marrow held GvH clones, some first seen in ileum or blood. Within the allografts of patients who had graft-donor T cell macrochimerism, graft-versus-host to host-versus-graft clonal ratios were high.

Here immunoSEQ multiplex PCR was the method, and the copy in TCRdb shows in-frame clones only, minus some. Of tens of thousands of clones listed, around 96% are singletons. Per the germline V gene, CDR1 is SGHNT and CDR2 is YYREEE (reference sequence). CDR3 length equals 16 residues. V shed 0 bases and J shed 2 bases, with 14 bases lying between them. A remark on this clone: Its antigen is currently unknown.

This receptor was obtained from a human donor who was the organ donor for an intestinal transplant. The starting material was unstimulated CD8+ T cells sorted from spleen or lymph node cells, obtained before transplant. V usage is TRBV5-4 and J usage is TRBJ1-2; D unclear. The CDR3 bases are TGTGCCAGCAGCTTGGTCGGTTGGGCGCCCAACTATGGCTACACCTTC. Protein sequence: CASSLVGWAPNYGYTF.